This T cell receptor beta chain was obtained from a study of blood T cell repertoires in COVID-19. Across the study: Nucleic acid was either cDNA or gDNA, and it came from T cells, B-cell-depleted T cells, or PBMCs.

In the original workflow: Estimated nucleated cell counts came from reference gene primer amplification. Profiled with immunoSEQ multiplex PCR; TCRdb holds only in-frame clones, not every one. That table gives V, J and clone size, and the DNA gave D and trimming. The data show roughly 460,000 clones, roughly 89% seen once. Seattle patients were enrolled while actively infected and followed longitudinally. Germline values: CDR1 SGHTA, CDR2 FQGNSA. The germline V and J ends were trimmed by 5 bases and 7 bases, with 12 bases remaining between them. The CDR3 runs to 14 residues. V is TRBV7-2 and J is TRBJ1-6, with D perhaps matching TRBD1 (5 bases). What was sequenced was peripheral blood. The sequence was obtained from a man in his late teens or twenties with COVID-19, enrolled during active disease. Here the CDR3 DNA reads TGTGCCAGCAGCCCGGACGACAGCAATTCACCCCTCCACTTT. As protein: CASSPDDSNSPLHF.